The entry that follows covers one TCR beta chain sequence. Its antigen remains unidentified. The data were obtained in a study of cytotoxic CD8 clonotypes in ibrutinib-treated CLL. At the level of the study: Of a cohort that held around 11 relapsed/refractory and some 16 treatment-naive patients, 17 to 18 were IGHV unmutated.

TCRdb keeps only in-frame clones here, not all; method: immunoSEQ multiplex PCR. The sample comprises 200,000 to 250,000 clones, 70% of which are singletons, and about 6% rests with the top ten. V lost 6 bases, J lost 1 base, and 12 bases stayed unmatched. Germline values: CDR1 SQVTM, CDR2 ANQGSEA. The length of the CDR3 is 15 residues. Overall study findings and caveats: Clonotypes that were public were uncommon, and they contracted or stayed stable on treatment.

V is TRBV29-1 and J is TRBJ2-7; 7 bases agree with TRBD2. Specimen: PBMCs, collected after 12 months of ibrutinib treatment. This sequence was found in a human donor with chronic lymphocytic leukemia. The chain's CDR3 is CSVDLGSGLSYEQYF. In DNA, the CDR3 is TGCAGCGTGGACCTGGGTAGCGGGCTTTCCTACGAGCAGTACTTC.